A single sample is the source of the 29 T cell receptor beta chains below, sequenced in a study of T cells in Graves' hyperthyroidism and ophthalmopathy. From RNA transcripts, TCR beta CDR3 regions were amplified. A set of HTBI primers served as the primers for a first-round RT-PCR of the TCR CDR3. TCRdb re-called the multiplex PCR reads through MiXCR, storing one row per CDR3 protein. The sample records about 570,000 distinct CDR3 sequences, 35% to 55% being singletons. The source material was peripheral blood or thyroid tissue (not recorded which). The receptors originated from an adult woman with Graves' disease, either hyperthyroidism or ophthalmopathy (not recorded which).

This chain joins TRBV12-3 or TRBV12-4 and TRBJ1-5; 10 positions match TRBD1. The V gene end was trimmed by 3 bases and the J gene end by 3 bases; junction bases not matched to a gene: 8. The CDR3 is 17 amino acids. CDR3 in DNA: TGTGCCAGCAGTTTCTCCCCAGGGACAGGGGACAATCAGCCCCAGCATTTT. The encoded protein is CASSFSPGTGDNQPQHF.

This clonotype was seen many times. The chain joins TRBV5-1 to TRBJ2-5; D unclear. V was cut by 5 bases and J by 1 base, with 12 bases left in between. Germline CDR1 SGHRS, CDR2 YFSETQ. This CDR3 comprises 14 residues. CDR3 residues: CASRTIPRQETQYF. CDR3 DNA sequence: TGCGCCAGCAGGACCATCCCCCGCCAAGAGACCCAGTACTTC.

This clonotype was seen at least ten times. The J gene is TRBJ1-2, the V gene TRBV7-9; 10 bases agree with TRBD1. Germline trimming cut 2 bases from V and 3 bases from J; bases unmatched to any gene: 9. CDR3 length: 17 residues. Germline V gene data show CDR1 as SEHNR and CDR2 as FQNEAQ (reference sequence). CDR3 protein: CASSLPSGQGLHYGYTF. In nucleotides, the CDR3 is TGTGCCAGCAGCTTACCATCGGGACAGGGGTTACACTATGGCTACACCTTC. The whole variable domain, filled in from reference TRBV7-9 and TRBJ1-2, reads DTGVSQNPRHKITKRGQNVTFRCDPISEHNRLYWYRQTLGQGPEFLTYFQNEAQLEKSRLLSDRFSAERPKGSFSTLEIQRTEQGDSAMYLCASSLPSGQGLHYGYTFGSGTRLTVV.

This clonotype was seen many times. The chain joins TRBV20-1 to TRBJ1-2; D not certain. Trimming cost V 4 bases and J 8 bases, with 14 bases left between them. Germline-derived CDR1 and CDR2 are DFQATT and SNEGSKA (reference sequence). CDR3 length: 12 residues. CDR3 amino acids: CSANDGGLGYTF. The CDR3 DNA reads as TGCAGTGCTAACGACGGTGGATTAGGCTACACCTTC.

The CDR3 DNA reads TGTGCCAGCAACCCAGTGAGGAACGGCTCCAACACTGAAGCTTTCTTT. This gives the protein CASNPVRNGSNTEAFF. The V gene is TRBV9, the J gene TRBJ1-1, with no clear D. CDR3 size: 16 residues. Per the germline V gene, CDR1 is SGDLS and CDR2 is YYNGEE. Trimming left V 6 bases short and J 2 bases short, with 20 bases between.

Comment on this clonotype: Germline is not matched at one junction end, which may reflect a read error. This chain joins TRBV10-2 and TRBJ1-2, with 7 nucleotides matching TRBD1. This CDR3 region has 16 residues. CDR1 WSHSY and CDR2 SAAADI come from the germline V gene. This CDR3 reads CASRDHADRTNYGYTF. The CDR3 DNA reads as TGTGCCAGCAGAGACCATGCGGACAGGACGAACTATGGCTACACCTTC.

This clonotype was found many times. CDR3 sequence reads: CASRTTGTGYEQYF. The CDR3 nucleotides are TGCGCCAGCAGAACAACCGGGACAGGATACGAGCAGTACTTC. The gene calls are TRBV5-1 and TRBJ2-7; 8 bases match TRBD1. CDR3 length equals 14 residues. Trimming removed 5 bases from V and 4 bases from J; junction bases left unmatched: 8. Germline loops: CDR1 SGHRS, CDR2 YFSETQ.

The chain carries TRBV28 and TRBJ1-2, with D perhaps TRBD1 (5 bases). The V end lost 5 bases, the J end lost 4 bases, and 17 bases lay between the germline ends. The CDR3 covers 15 residues. Germline CDR1 MDHEN, CDR2 SYDVKM. The CDR3 region is CASSRDRGSGYGYTF. The CDR3 DNA reads as TGTGCCAGCAGTCGAGATAGGGGATCTGGCTATGGCTACACCTTC.

The gene calls are TRBV19 and TRBJ2-2; the D gene could be TRBD1 or TRBD2 (5 bases each). Trimming cost V 7 bases and J 0 bases, with 12 bases left between them. The V gene's germline CDR1 is LNHDA and CDR2 SQIVND (reference sequence). The CDR3 length is 15 residues. CDR3 in amino acids: CASTGTYANTGELFF. For the CDR3, the DNA is TGTGCCAGTACTGGGACGTACGCGAACACCGGGGAGCTGTTTTTT.

This chain joins TRBV20-1 and TRBJ2-7; 9 nucleotides line up with TRBD1. The CDR3 covers 13 residues. V lost 3 bases and J lost 3; bases outside the gene matches: 3. Germline V gene lookup returns CDR1 DFQATT and CDR2 SNEGSKA (reference sequence). CDR3 nucleotide sequence: TGCAGTGCTAGGACAGGGGGGGTCTACGAGCAGTACTTC. The encoded protein is CSARTGGVYEQYF.

This clonotype was counted many times. The CDR3 region has the DNA TGCAGTGCTAGCCGAACATGGGGCTCGGCGAGCTACGAGCAGTACTTC. It yields the protein CSASRTWGSASYEQYF. V gene TRBV20-1 combines with J gene TRBJ2-7; TRBD1 might be the D (5 bases). Trimming removed 3 bases at V and 3 bases at J, with 21 bases between. CDR1 and CDR2 (germline): DFQATT, SNEGSKA (reference sequence). The CDR3 totals 16 residues.

Ten or more counts support this clonotype. The rearrangement uses TRBV7-9 and TRBJ1-1; D is ambiguous. V was cut by 5 bases and J by 4 bases, with 11 bases left in between. This CDR3 comprises 13 residues. Germline V gene sequence: CDR1 SEHNR, CDR2 FQNEAQ (reference sequence). The DNA for the CDR3 is TGTGCCAGCAGCCCTTGGGGTGGCACTGAAGCTTTCTTT. Translating gives CASSPWGGTEAFF.

This sequence joins TRBV5-1 and TRBJ2-1; 14 positions match TRBD2. This CDR3 is built from 18 residues. Germline CDR1 is SGHRS and CDR2 is YFSETQ. Trimming removed 4 bases from V and 8 bases from J; junction bases left unmatched: 14. The CDR3 DNA sequence: TGCGCCAGCAGCCCGGGACAGACTAGCGGGAGGGGAAAGGATGAGCAGTTCTTC. Its protein is CASSPGQTSGRGKDEQFF.

Comments on this clonotype: One end of the junction is discordant with germline, which a read error may explain. The V call is TRBV24-1, the J call TRBJ1-4; 9 bases align to TRBD1. This CDR3 is built from 9 residues. Looked up from germline, CDR1 is KGHDR and CDR2 is SFDVKD. The CDR3 DNA sequence: TGTGCCACCAGCCCGGGACAGGGTTTT. Its protein is CATSPGQGF.

This clonotype has at least ten counts. The chain is built from TRBV7-9 and TRBJ2-5, with 10 bases aligning to TRBD2. From germline, CDR1 is SEHNR and CDR2 FQNEAQ (reference sequence). This CDR3 contains 14 residues. With V trimmed by 6 bases and J by 3 bases, 4 bases remained unmatched. CDR3 loop: CASSSGLAKETQYF. The CDR3 DNA reads as TGTGCCAGCAGTTCGGGACTAGCGAAAGAGACCCAGTACTTC.

V and J are TRBV28 and TRBJ1-2; maybe TRBD1 (6 bases). V was trimmed by 6 bases and J by 4 bases, leaving 12 bases between them. CDR1 MDHEN and CDR2 SYDVKM come from the germline V gene. The CDR3 spans 13 residues. The CDR3 here is CASSQGGFYGYTF. The DNA of the CDR3 is TGTGCCAGCAGCCAAGGGGGGTTCTATGGCTACACCTTC.

Many counts were recorded for this clonotype. The chain has TRBV6-5 and TRBJ2-7, with 9 positions matching TRBD1. The J segment lost 6 bases and the V segment lost 7 bases, leaving 13 bases of the junction unmatched. CDR3 size: 15 residues. Germline lookup yields CDR1 MNHEY and CDR2 SVGAGI. The CDR3 DNA sequence: TGTGCCAGCACCGAGAACCGGGACAGGGTAGCCGAGCAGTACTTC. Translation gives CASTENRDRVAEQYF.

The V gene is TRBV20-1, the J gene TRBJ2-7; the D is unclear. This CDR3 is 14 amino acids long. Looked up from germline, CDR1 is DFQATT and CDR2 is SNEGSKA (reference sequence). Trimming took 4 bases from V and 2 from J, leaving 15 bases between them. Here the CDR3 reads CSATNITRAYEQYF. In DNA, the CDR3 is TGCAGTGCTACTAACATTACCCGAGCCTACGAGCAGTACTTC.

This clonotype was seen at least ten times. Written as DNA, the CDR3 is TGTGCCAGCAAAGTCGTGGGCGGGTCCTACGAGCAGTACTTC. Translating gives CASKVVGGSYEQYF. This rearrangement joins TRBV6-1 to TRBJ2-7, with D perhaps matching TRBD2 (5 bases). The CDR3 sequence is 14 residues long. Trimming pared 7 bases from V and 1 base from J, leaving 14 bases between. Germline V CDR1 and CDR2: MNHNS, SASEGT.

Here the CDR3 DNA reads TGTGCCACCAGCAGAGATAGAGGGAGCCGCGGCGGCTACACCTTC. It yields the protein CATSRDRGSRGGYTF. The chain is built from TRBV15 and TRBJ1-2; no clear D. Germline CDR1 and CDR2: LNHNV and YYDKDF (reference sequence). Trimming removed 0 bases at V and 8 bases at J, with 16 bases between. CDR3 length equals 15 residues.

This clonotype occurred many times. The chain is built from TRBV20-1 and TRBJ2-7, with D possibly being TRBD2 (6 bases). The V end lost 1 base, the J end lost 0 bases, and 19 bases lay between the germline ends. The CDR3 is 17 residues long. Germline CDR1 DFQATT, CDR2 SNEGSKA (reference sequence). This CDR3 is CSARGRRKRALSYEQYF. The CDR3 DNA sequence: TGCAGTGCTAGAGGCAGGCGCAAGCGGGCCCTCTCCTACGAGCAGTACTTC.

The chain couples TRBV29-1 to TRBJ2-5; 12 bases align to TRBD2. Germline CDR1 SQVTM, CDR2 ANQGSEA. J was trimmed by 3 bases and V by 4 bases; bases with no gene match: 6. This CDR3 has 15 residues. The CDR3 protein is CSVARTSGTEETQYF. The DNA of the CDR3 is TGCAGCGTTGCCAGGACTAGCGGGACAGAAGAGACCCAGTACTTC.

This clonotype was observed at least ten times. V and J are TRBV29-1 and TRBJ1-1; perhaps TRBD1 as D (5 bases). V was pared by 6 bases and J by 11 bases, with 16 bases between. The CDR3 is 11 amino acids. Per germline, CDR1 SQVTM and CDR2 ANQGSEA. CDR3 coding DNA: TGCAGCGTCCCACTGAGGGGAGACGCTTTCTTT. Encoded protein: CSVPLRGDAFF.

The chain recombines TRBV5-1 with TRBJ2-7; possible D gene TRBD1, 6 bases. This CDR3 comprises 12 residues. CDR1 and CDR2 (germline): SGHRS, YFSETQ. Trimming pared 4 bases from V and 6 bases from J, leaving 11 bases between. This chain's CDR3 is CASSLTGTEQYF. The CDR3 bases are TGCGCCAGCAGCCTTACAGGGACCGAGCAGTACTTC.

The chain couples TRBV7-9 to TRBJ1-1; 7 bases agree with TRBD1. Germline V CDR1 and CDR2: SEHNR, FQNEAQ (reference sequence). The CDR3 is 15 residues long. The V segment lost 5 bases and the J segment 6 bases; nucleotides outside the gene matches: 12. CDR3 sequence reads: CASSPATQGLAEAFF. CDR3 in DNA: TGTGCCAGCAGCCCAGCAACACAGGGGCTCGCTGAAGCTTTCTTT.

There are many counts of this clonotype. V gene TRBV6-5 combines with J gene TRBJ1-2; D is possibly TRBD1 (5 bases). The CDR3 has 16 residues. The ends were cut back, 2 bases at V and 0 bases at J, with 13 bases in the middle. Germline lookup yields CDR1 MNHEY and CDR2 SVGAGI. CDR3 region: CASSYRTPPSNYGYTF. The CDR3 DNA is TGTGCCAGCAGTTACCGGACACCTCCTTCTAACTATGGCTACACCTTC.

This chain connects TRBV29-1 to TRBJ1-1; weak D call: TRBD1 (6 bases). Germline assignment: CDR1 SQVTM and CDR2 ANQGSEA. This CDR3 is built from 12 residues. The V gene lost 4 bases and the J gene lost 7 bases, with 13 bases spanning the gap. CDR3 bases: TGCAGCGTTGTAGGGGGGGATGGTGAAGCTTTCTTT. Its translation: CSVVGGDGEAFF.

This clonotype occurred a few times. This chain's CDR3 is CAGSGSFNEQFF. The CDR3 DNA sequence: TGTGCCGGTTCGGGTAGCTTCAATGAGCAGTTCTTC. V is TRBV7-9 and J is TRBJ2-1; D not certain. V lost 11 bases to trimming and J lost 6 bases, with 14 bases between them. Germline CDR1 and CDR2: SEHNR and FQNEAQ (reference sequence). The CDR3 runs 12 residues.

This clonotype was counted at least ten times. This chain links TRBV7-2 with TRBJ1-3; D ambiguous. V lost 2 bases, J lost 1 base, and 6 bases lay in between. The CDR3 spans 14 residues. Germline assignment: CDR1 SGHTA and CDR2 FQGNSA. This chain's CDR3 is CASSLRRSGNTIYF. The CDR3 DNA follows: TGTGCCAGCAGCTTAAGGAGGTCTGGAAACACCATATATTTT. The entire variable domain, with the rest obtained from reference TRBV7-2 and TRBJ1-3, is as follows: GAGVSQSPSNKVTEKGKDVELRCDPISGHTALYWYRQSLGQGLEFLIYFQGNSAPDKSGLPSDRFSAERTGGSVSTLTIQRTQQEDSAVYLCASSLRRSGNTIYFGEGSWLTVV.